This TCR beta chain was obtained from a study of shared clonotypes between healthy human individuals. Study-wide results and caveats: Among the subsets, naive ones generally showed larger estimated richness than memory ones.

A word on this clone: Its specificity is not known.

Measured with immunoSEQ multiplex PCR; TCRdb has only the in-frame clones, and not every one. Found here are 2 million to 2.5 million clones, nearly 97% of them singletons; the top ten hold approximately 0.13%. CDR1 LGHNT and CDR2 FRNRAP come from the germline V gene. V was pared by 0 bases and J by 1 base, with 19 bases between. The length of the CDR3 is 19 residues. The receptor's source is a man between 18 and 35 years old in good health. The sample was naive CD4+ T cells sorted from blood. Regarding subset: CD45RA+ positively selected. V gene TRBV12-5 combines with J gene TRBJ1-5; D not resolved. The CDR3 loop is CASGLVRSSGIGSNQPQHF. In nucleotides, the CDR3 is TGTGCTAGTGGTTTGGTACGTAGTTCGGGAATAGGGAGCAATCAGCCCCAGCATTTT.